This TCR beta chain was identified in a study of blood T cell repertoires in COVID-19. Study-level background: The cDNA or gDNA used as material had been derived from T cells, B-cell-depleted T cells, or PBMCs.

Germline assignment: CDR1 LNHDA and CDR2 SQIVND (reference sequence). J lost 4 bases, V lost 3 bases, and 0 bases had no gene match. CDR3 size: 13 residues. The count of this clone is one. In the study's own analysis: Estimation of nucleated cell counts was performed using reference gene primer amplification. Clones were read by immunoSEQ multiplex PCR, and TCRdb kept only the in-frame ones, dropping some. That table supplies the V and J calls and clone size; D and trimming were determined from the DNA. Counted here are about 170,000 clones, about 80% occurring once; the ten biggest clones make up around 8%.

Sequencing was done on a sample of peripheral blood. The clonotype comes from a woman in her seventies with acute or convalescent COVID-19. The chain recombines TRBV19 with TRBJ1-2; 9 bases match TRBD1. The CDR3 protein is CASSMGQGYGYTF. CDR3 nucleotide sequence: TGTGCCAGTAGTATGGGACAGGGCTATGGCTACACCTTC.